The sequence of this T cell receptor beta chain was determined in a study of control samples from healthy donors and cancer patients. Germline CDR1 reads LNHDA; CDR2 reads SQIVND (reference sequence). The CDR3 extends over 12 amino acids. Trimming removed 5 bases from V and 6 bases from J, with 8 bases in between. The table lists this clone with a count of one. The data were produced by immunoSEQ multiplex PCR, yet TCRdb's version contains in-frame clones alone and is incomplete. The sample includes 150,000 to 200,000 clones, about 94% seen only once; the top ten take about 8.5%. The sample consisted of blood. The gene calls are TRBV19 and TRBJ1-5; D not resolved. This clonotype was sampled from a woman aged 40-49 years in good health. The CDR3 nucleotides are TGTGCCAGTAGTCCCCCCGGTCAGCCCCAGCATTTT. Its translation: CASSPPGQPQHF.